This T cell receptor beta chain was sequenced for a study of blood T cell repertoires in COVID-19. Across the study: Acute-phase and convalescent COVID-19 samples originated in the United States, Italy and Spain.

Participants came from some 23 US areas, aged roughly 18 to 89 years. Cohorts were assigned according to the clinical history that participants reported. Authors' processing steps: Amplified reference gene primers provided the basis for estimating nucleated cell counts. Repertoires were generated with immunoSEQ multiplex PCR, while TCRdb's copy carries only in-frame clones and drops some. V and J calls and clone size come straight from that table; D and trimming were deduced from the DNA. This sample yields approximately 270,000 clones, of which approximately 90% are seen a single time; 4.1% belongs to the top ten. The V end was cut by 0 bases, the J end by 3 bases, with 3 bases between. Germline V gene sequence: CDR1 MGHRA, CDR2 YSYEKL. The CDR3 spans 13 residues.

V and J are TRBV4-1 and TRBJ1-5; no clear D. Specimen: PBMCs or T cells enriched from blood (not recorded which). This TCR came from a woman aged 25 to 39 with acute COVID-19. As DNA, the CDR3 is TGCGCCAGCAGCCAAGATATCAATCAGCCCCAGCATTTT. Protein product: CASSQDINQPQHF.